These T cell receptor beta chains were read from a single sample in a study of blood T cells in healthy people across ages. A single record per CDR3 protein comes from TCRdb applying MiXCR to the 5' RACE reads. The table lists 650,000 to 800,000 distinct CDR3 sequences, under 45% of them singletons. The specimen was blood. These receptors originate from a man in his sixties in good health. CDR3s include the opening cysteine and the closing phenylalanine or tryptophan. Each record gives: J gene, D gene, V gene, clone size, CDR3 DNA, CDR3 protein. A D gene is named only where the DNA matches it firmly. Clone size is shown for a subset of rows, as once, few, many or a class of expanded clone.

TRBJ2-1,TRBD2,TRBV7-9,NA,TGTGCCAGCAGCTTGTCAAGCGGGAGTATCTACAATGAGCAGTTCTTC,CASSLSSGSIYNEQFF
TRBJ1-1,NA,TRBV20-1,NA,TGCAGTGCTAGGTCTCTGACTCATACTGAAGCTTTCTTT,CSARSLTHTEAFF
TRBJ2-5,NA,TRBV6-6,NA,TGTGCCAGCAGTTACCTGGACAGGAGGGCGGAGACCCAGTACTTC,CASSYLDRRAETQYF
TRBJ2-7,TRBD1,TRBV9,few,TGTGCCAGCAGCATTGGGACAGGGCAGTACGAGCAGTACTTC,CASSIGTGQYEQYF
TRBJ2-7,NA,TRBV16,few,TGTGCCAGCAGCCAGACCGGGACCTACGAGCAGTACTTC,CASSQTGTYEQYF
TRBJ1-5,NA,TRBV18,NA,TGTGCCAGCTCACCAGACTTCACTCAGCCCCAGCATTTT,CASSPDFTQPQHF
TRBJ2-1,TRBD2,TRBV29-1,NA,TGCAGCGTTGCCCAGACTAACAGCGGGGGGGCCCTAAAATTCTCCTACAATGAGCAGTTCTTC,CSVAQTNSGGALKFSYNEQFF
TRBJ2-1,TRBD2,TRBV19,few,TGTGCCAGTAGTATATTCGGACTAGCGGGGGGATACAATGAGCAGTTCTTC,CASSIFGLAGGYNEQFF
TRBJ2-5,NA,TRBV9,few,TGTGCCAGCAGCACCCGGCTTGGAGAGACCCAGTACTTC,CASSTRLGETQYF
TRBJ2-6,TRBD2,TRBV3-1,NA,TGTGCCAGCAGCCAAGATGTCCCTTTGGGACTAGCACCCACTGGGGCCAACGTCCTGACTTTC,CASSQDVPLGLAPTGANVLTF
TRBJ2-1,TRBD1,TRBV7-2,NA,TGTGCCAGCAGCCGATCGGGACAGGGCTACAATGAGCAGTTCTTC,CASSRSGQGYNEQFF
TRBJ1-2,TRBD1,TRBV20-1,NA,TGCAGTGCTAGCGGACAGGGGTTTGGCTACACCTTC,CSASGQGFGYTF
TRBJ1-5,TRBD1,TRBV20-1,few,TGCAGTGCCCGGGGACAGGGTGGGACTCAGCCCCAGCATTTT,CSARGQGGTQPQHF
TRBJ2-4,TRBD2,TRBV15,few,TGTGCCACCAGCAGAGAGGGAGGGGTTGGCATTCAGTACTTC,CATSREGGVGIQYF
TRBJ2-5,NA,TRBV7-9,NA,TGTGCCAGCAGCCAACTATCAAGTGATGAGCAGTACTTC,CASSQLSSDEQYF
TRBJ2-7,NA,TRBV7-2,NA,TGTGCCAGCAGCTTAATGAGCGTTGGGCCCTACGAGCAGTACTTC,CASSLMSVGPYEQYF
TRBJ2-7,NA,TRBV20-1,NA,TGCAGTGCTAGAAGTCCCACGGATGCCTACGAGCAGTACTTC,CSARSPTDAYEQYF
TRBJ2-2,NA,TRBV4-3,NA,TGCGCCAGCAGCCAAGAAAAGGCTACGTCGAACACCGGGGAGCTGTTTTTT,CASSQEKATSNTGELFF
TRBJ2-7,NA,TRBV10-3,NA,TGTGCCATCACCGGGACTCCCCACTACGAGCAGTACTTC,CAITGTPHYEQYF
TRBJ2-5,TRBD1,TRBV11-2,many,TGTGCCAGCAGCTTAGACGACAGGGTGAGGGAAGAGACCCAGTACTTC,CASSLDDRVREETQYF
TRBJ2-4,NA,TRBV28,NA,TGTGCCAGCACCCCTAGGGGGAAAGCCAAAAACATTCAGTACTTC,CASTPRGKAKNIQYF
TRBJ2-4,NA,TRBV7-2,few,TGTGCCAGCAGCATCACTGGAGCCAAAAACATTCAGTACTTC,CASSITGAKNIQYF
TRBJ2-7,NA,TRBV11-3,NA,TGTGCCAGCAGCGTAACCGGACAGTACGAGCAGTACTTC,CASSVTGQYEQYF
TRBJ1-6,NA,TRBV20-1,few,TGCAGTGCTAGCGGCCCTTCACCCCTCCACTTT,CSASGPSPLHF
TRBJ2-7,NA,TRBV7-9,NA,TGTGCCAGCAGCAACGACGGCAGGAGCCGGAACGAGCAGTACTTC,CASSNDGRSRNEQYF
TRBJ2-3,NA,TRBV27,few,TGTGCCAGCAGTCGTAGGGTTAGCACAGATACGCAGTATTTT,CASSRRVSTDTQYF
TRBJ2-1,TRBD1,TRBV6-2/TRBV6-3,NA,TGTGCCAGCAGTTACCGGCGGGACAGGTATGAGCAGTTCTTC,CASSYRRDRYEQFF
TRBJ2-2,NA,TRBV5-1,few,TGCGCCAGCAGCGCTGAGACAGGAACCGGGGAGCTGTTTTTT,CASSAETGTGELFF
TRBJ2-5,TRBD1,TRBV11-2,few,TGTGCCAGCAGCTTAGTACCCGCTGGACAGGGGACTACGAGGCAGTACTTC,CASSLVPAGQGTTRQYF
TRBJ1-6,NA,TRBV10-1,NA,TGCGCCAGCAGCGACAGTATTAATTCACCCCTCCACTTT,CASSDSINSPLHF
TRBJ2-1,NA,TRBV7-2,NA,TGTGCCAGCAGCTTAGCTCTGTCGGGGTGGGCCTACTCCTACAATGAGCAGTTCTTC,CASSLALSGWAYSYNEQFF
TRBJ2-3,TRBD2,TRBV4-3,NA,TGCGCCAGCAGCCAAGATAGGACTAGCGGGGGATGGGATACGCAGTATTTT,CASSQDRTSGGWDTQYF
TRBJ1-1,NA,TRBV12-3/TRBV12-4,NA,TGTGCCAGCAGTGCGAGGGCGATGAACACTGAAGCTTTCTTT,CASSARAMNTEAFF
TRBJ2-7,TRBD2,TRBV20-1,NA,TGCAGTGCTAACCCACAGCGGGGGGGAAACGAGCAGTACTTC,CSANPQRGGNEQYF
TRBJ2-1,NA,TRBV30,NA,TGTGCCTGGAGTAAGGAGCAGGGCTACAATGAGCAGTTCTTC,CAWSKEQGYNEQFF
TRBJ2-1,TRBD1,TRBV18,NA,TGTGCCAGCTCACCACCACAGGGGCCCGCTTTGAATGAGCAGTTCTTC,CASSPPQGPALNEQFF
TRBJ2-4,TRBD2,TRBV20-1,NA,TGCAGTGGGAGTCCTGGGGGGGTAAAAAACATTCAGTACTTC,CSGSPGGVKNIQYF
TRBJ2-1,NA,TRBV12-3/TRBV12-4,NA,TGTGCCAGCAGTTTCGTGGCTTACAATGAGCAGTTCTTC,CASSFVAYNEQFF
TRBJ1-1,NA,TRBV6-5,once,TGTGCCAGCAGTAACCCCGGGGGTCTGAACACTGAAGCTTTCTTT,CASSNPGGLNTEAFF
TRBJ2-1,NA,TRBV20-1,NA,TGCAGTGCTAGGGACCATGGAGGCCACAATGAGCAGTTCTTC,CSARDHGGHNEQFF
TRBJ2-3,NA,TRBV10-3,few,TGTGCCATCAGTGTCGACACAGATACGCAGTATTTT,CAISVDTDTQYF
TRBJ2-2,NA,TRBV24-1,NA,TGTACCACCAGTGATCTAATTACCGGGGAGCTGTTTTTT,CTTSDLITGELFF
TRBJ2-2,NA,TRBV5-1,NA,TGCGCCAGCAGCTTGTCGGCGGGGGCCGACACCGGGGAGCTGTTTTTT,CASSLSAGADTGELFF
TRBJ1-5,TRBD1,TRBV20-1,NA,TGCAGTGCCCAGACAGGGGGAAGCAATCAGCCCCAGCATTTT,CSAQTGGSNQPQHF
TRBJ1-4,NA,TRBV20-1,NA,TGCAGTGCTAGAGAGCCCCGAGGGCACTTGGAAAAACTGTTTTTT,CSAREPRGHLEKLFF
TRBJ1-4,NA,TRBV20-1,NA,TGCAGTGCTCATACTGTTGGGGAAAAACTGTTTTTT,CSAHTVGEKLFF